The subject of this entry is one T cell receptor beta chain. Its antigen remains unidentified. A much larger clone lies a single base off, so this may be a read error. The data stem from a study of blood T cells in healthy people across ages. Study-wide results and caveats: Unknown CMV status may confound age-related changes in expanded clones. Diversity estimated from one million T cells was considered an underestimate.

The CDR3 loop spans 15 amino acids. Germline CDR1 and CDR2: GTSNPN and SVGIG (reference sequence). Primers used in a second PCR of roughly 6 to 11 cycles were a sample-barcoded 5' primer and a J-beta primer mix. Each CDR3 protein gets one entry after TCRdb re-called the 5' RACE reads with MiXCR. The sample carries about 1.6 million distinct CDR3 sequences, about 35% recorded once. Donors were systemically healthy Caucasian individuals from Russia aged 6 to 90 years. This receptor was taken from a woman aged 25-40 years in good health. V is TRBV30 and J is TRBJ2-3; the D is unclear. Sequencing was performed on blood. CDR3 DNA: TGTACCTGGAGTCAAGCCACTTTTAGCACAGATACGCAGTATTTT. Translated: CTWSQATFSTDTQYF.